The TCR beta chain described here comes from a study of blood T cell repertoires in COVID-19. Participants were placed into cohorts based on the clinical history they reported. Produced via immunoSEQ multiplex PCR; TCRdb's table is partial and in-frame only. The data hold roughly 130,000 clones, with 84% observed a single time. The CDR3 covers 14 residues. V lost 10 bases and J 2 bases, leaving 14 bases between the germline ends. The V gene's germline CDR1 is ENHRY and CDR2 SYGVKD. V usage is TRBV10-3 and J usage is TRBJ2-2, with a possible D match to TRBD2 (6 bases). Sequencing used PBMCs or T cells enriched from blood (not recorded which). This receptor was taken from a middle-aged man with acute COVID-19. The CDR3 sequence is CATGTPTNTGELFF. CDR3 in DNA: TGTGCCACCGGGACTCCGACTAACACCGGGGAGCTGTTTTTT.